What follows are 29 T cell receptor beta chains derived from one specimen sequenced in a study of spatial heterogeneity in lung cancer. Time point given: sample taken at primary tumor resection. The authors sequenced whole RNA from tumor, nontumor lung or frozen PBMC without sorting. From the 5' RACE reads, TCRdb called clonotypes with MiXCR, one entry per CDR3 protein. The sample holds roughly 48,000 distinct CDR3 sequences, 10% to 15% seen once. Source: PBMCs, taken at surgery. These receptors were collected from a female donor with early-stage non-small cell lung cancer.

This clonotype occurred a few times. Germline is not matched at one junction end, which may reflect a read error. V is TRBV12-3 or TRBV12-4 and J is TRBJ2-1; 11 bases align to TRBD2. The CDR3 is made up of 15 amino acids. This CDR3 is CASSLAGGSYNEQFF. CDR3 DNA: TGTGCCAGCAGCTTAGCGGGGGGGTCCTACAATGAGCAGTTCTTC.

The chain is built from TRBV20-1 and TRBJ2-3; 9 bases are a match to TRBD2. J was trimmed by 2 bases and V by 5 bases; bases with no gene match: 5. The CDR3 loop spans 14 amino acids. Per germline, CDR1 DFQATT and CDR2 SNEGSKA (reference sequence). The CDR3 protein is CSAQTSGPTDTQYF. CDR3 nucleotide sequence: TGCAGTGCTCAGACTAGCGGCCCCACAGATACGCAGTATTTT.

The chain employs TRBV29-1 and TRBJ2-5, with D unclear. V dropped 7 bases and J dropped 4 bases, with 16 bases sitting between them. The CDR3 length is 13 residues. The germline V gene encodes CDR1 SQVTM and CDR2 ANQGSEA. The CDR3 here is CSAVTRGPETQYF. In DNA form, the CDR3 reads TGCAGCGCCGTGACACGAGGCCCAGAGACCCAGTACTTC.

This clonotype showed up many times. The chain combines TRBV7-9 with TRBJ2-1; unclear D gene. CDR1 is SEHNR, CDR2 FQNEAQ, per germline (reference sequence). The CDR3 runs 11 residues. The V end lost 4 bases, the J end lost 9 bases, and 7 bases lay between the germline ends. The CDR3 nucleotides are TGTGCCAGCAGCTCCACTCCTGAGCAGTTCTTC. Its translation: CASSSTPEQFF.

The V call is TRBV12-3 or TRBV12-4, the J call TRBJ1-1; D not resolved. The V end lost 7 bases, the J end lost 0 bases, and 9 bases lay between the germline ends. This CDR3 is 13 amino acids long. The CDR3 coding sequence is TGTGCCAGCACCGACACTTTGAACACTGAAGCTTTCTTT. Its protein is CASTDTLNTEAFF.

Many counts were recorded for this clonotype. The CDR3 region is CASSPYRVGEKLFF. The CDR3 nucleotides are TGTGCCAGCAGCCCCTACAGGGTGGGGGAAAAACTGTTTTTT. This rearrangement joins TRBV7-8 to TRBJ1-4; possible D gene TRBD1, 6 bases. This CDR3 has 14 amino acids. Germline V gene data show CDR1 as SGHVS and CDR2 as FQNEAQ. Trimming shortened V by 5 bases and J by 8 bases, and 15 bases separated the two germline ends. Full variable domain (rest looked up from reference TRBV7-8 and TRBJ1-4): GAGVSQSPRYKVAKRGQDVALRCDPISGHVSLFWYQQALGQGPEFLTYFQNEAQLDKSGLPSDRFFAERPEGSVSTLKIQRTQQEDSAVYLCASSPYRVGEKLFFGSGTQLSVL.

This clonotype was counted only a few times. The rearrangement joins TRBV28 to TRBJ1-2; the D is unclear. The germline V gene has CDR1 MDHEN and CDR2 SYDVKM. V was trimmed by 3 bases and J by 1 base, leaving 6 bases between them. This CDR3 comprises 13 residues. DNA of the CDR3: TGTGCCAGCAGTTTGTTAGATAACTATGGCTACACCTTC. It codes for CASSLLDNYGYTF.

The chain is built from TRBV20-1 and TRBJ2-1; 8 bases agree with TRBD2. The CDR3 runs to 14 residues. In germline, CDR1 is DFQATT, CDR2 SNEGSKA (reference sequence). Trimming took 8 bases from V and 4 from J; bases not matched to a gene: 10. DNA for the CDR3: TGCAGTACCGGCCGCGGGGGGAGTTACAATGAGCAGTTCTTC. Translated, it gives CSTGRGGSYNEQFF.

This clonotype was seen only a few times. The CDR3 loop is CASSYRGRDTQYF. CDR3 nucleotide sequence: TGTGCCAGCAGTTACAGAGGGAGAGATACGCAGTATTTT. This rearrangement joins TRBV6-5 to TRBJ2-3; a weak D match, TRBD2 (5 bases). V shed 2 bases and J shed 5 bases, with 8 bases lying between them. CDR1 is MNHEY and CDR2 is SVGAGI in the germline V gene. CDR3 size: 13 residues.

This clonotype was detected a few times. The chain uses TRBV7-2 and TRBJ2-3, with TRBD2 matching over 9 bases. CDR1 and CDR2 (germline): SGHTA, FQGNSA. Trimming removed 3 bases from V and 2 bases from J; junction bases left unmatched: 3. The CDR3 runs 15 residues. CDR3: CASSFWTSDTDTQYF. CDR3 bases: TGTGCCAGCAGCTTTTGGACTAGCGACACAGATACGCAGTATTTT.

This clonotype was observed many times. The chain carries TRBV4-2 and TRBJ2-1, with 8 bases aligning to TRBD2. Germline CDR1 and CDR2: LGHNA and YNFKEQ. The CDR3 loop spans 16 amino acids. V lost 4 bases to trimming and J lost 7 bases; unmatched junction nucleotides: 12. As DNA, the CDR3 is TGTGCCAGCAGCCCGTCGGGGGGGGGCAATTCGAATGAGCAGTTCTTC. Translated: CASSPSGGGNSNEQFF.

This clonotype was observed many times. V usage is TRBV3-1 and J usage is TRBJ1-4; the D gene is possibly TRBD1 (6 bases). Germline V gene data show CDR1 as LGHDT and CDR2 as YNNKEL (reference sequence). The CDR3 is 14 residues long. V lost 0 bases and J lost 11, with 13 bases in between. Here the CDR3 DNA reads TGTGCCAGCAGCCAAGATCACAGGGATGTTAAACTGTTTTTT. It encodes CASSQDHRDVKLFF. Based on the CDR3 plus reference TRBV3-1 and TRBJ1-4, the full variable domain is DTAVSQTPKYLVTQMGNDKSIKCEQNLGHDTMYWYKQDSKKFLKIMFSYNNKELIINETVPNRFSPKSPDKAHLNLHINSLELGDSAVYFCASSQDHRDVKLFFGSGTQLSVL.

This clonotype was seen a handful of times. This rearrangement joins TRBV11-2 to TRBJ1-6, with D possibly matching TRBD1 (5 bases). CDR1 is SGHAT and CDR2 is FQNNGV in the germline V gene. CDR3 length equals 17 residues. Trimming took 2 bases from V and 0 from J, leaving 11 bases between them. The CDR3 protein is CASSLTQALSYNSPLHF. The CDR3 region has the DNA TGTGCCAGCAGCTTAACACAGGCCCTCTCCTATAATTCACCCCTCCACTTT. Full variable domain (outside the CDR3, taken from reference TRBV11-2 and TRBJ1-6): EAGVAQSPRYKIIEKRQSVAFWCNPISGHATLYWYQQILGQGPKLLIQFQNNGVVDDSQLPKDRFSAERLKGVDSTLKIQPAKLEDSAVYLCASSLTQALSYNSPLHFGNGTRLTVT.

This chain uses TRBV20-1 with TRBJ1-4; weak D call: TRBD1 (5 bases). The V and J ends lost 4 bases and 5 bases respectively, with 11 bases between them. Germline lookup yields CDR1 DFQATT and CDR2 SNEGSKA (reference sequence). CDR3 length: 13 amino acids. CDR3 loop: CSAKFGANEKLFF. CDR3 nucleotides: TGCAGTGCTAAATTCGGGGCAAATGAAAAACTGTTTTTT.

The chain carries TRBV20-1 and TRBJ1-1; TRBD1 is a possible D gene (5 bases). Trimming took off 6 bases at V and 0 bases at J, with 14 bases between the two ends. The CDR3 runs 14 residues. In germline, CDR1 is DFQATT, CDR2 SNEGSKA (reference sequence). CDR3 residues: CSATSGLMNTEAFF. CDR3 bases: TGCAGTGCCACTTCAGGGTTAATGAACACTGAAGCTTTCTTT.

The V call is TRBV7-9, the J call TRBJ2-7, with D possibly matching TRBD1 (5 bases). This CDR3 contains 13 residues. Germline V gene data show CDR1 as SEHNR and CDR2 as FQNEAQ (reference sequence). V dropped 6 bases and J dropped 2 bases, with 11 bases sitting between them. CDR3 in DNA: TGTGCCAGCAGAACAGGATCGACCTACGAGCAGTACTTC. Translation: CASRTGSTYEQYF.

A word on this clonotype: This may come from a read error, since a much larger clone is one base off. CDR3 in DNA: TGTGCCAGCACCCGACAGGGATCCTGTAATTCACCCCTCCACTTT. This codes for CASTRQGSCNSPLHF. This chain connects TRBV12-3 or TRBV12-4 to TRBJ1-6, with 7 bases lining up with TRBD1. This CDR3 region has 15 residues.

This chain uses TRBV5-1 with TRBJ1-4; D unclear. The CDR3 is made up of 15 amino acids. The germline CDR1 and CDR2 sequences are SGHRS and YFSETQ. The V end lost 8 bases, the J end lost 0 bases, and 14 bases lay between the germline ends. The CDR3 sequence is CASKTGITTNEKLFF. The DNA of the CDR3 is TGCGCCAGTAAGACCGGGATCACAACTAATGAAAAACTGTTTTTT.

This sequence joins TRBV7-8 and TRBJ2-7, with a tentative D call TRBD2 (6 bases). Per the germline V gene, CDR1 is SGHVS and CDR2 is FQNEAQ. The germline V and J ends were trimmed by 3 bases and 7 bases, with 16 bases remaining between them. CDR3 size: 14 residues. CDR3 sequence (DNA): TGTGCCAGCAGCTTCGGTCGGGACTTTCGTGAGCAGTACTTC. Protein sequence: CASSFGRDFREQYF. The full variable domain, in which reference TRBV7-8 and TRBJ2-7 provide the parts outside the CDR3, is GAGVSQSPRYKVAKRGQDVALRCDPISGHVSLFWYQQALGQGPEFLTYFQNEAQLDKSGLPSDRFFAERPEGSVSTLKIQRTQQEDSAVYLCASSFGRDFREQYFGPGTRLTVT.

This clonotype was recorded a few times. The chain carries TRBV20-1 and TRBJ2-3, with D perhaps matching TRBD1 or TRBD2 (6 bases each). Trimming removed 5 bases at V and 0 bases at J, with 21 bases between. CDR1 DFQATT and CDR2 SNEGSKA come from the germline V gene (reference sequence). CDR3 size: 17 residues. CDR3 region: CSAHPGGAPTSTDTQYF. The CDR3 nucleotides are TGCAGTGCTCATCCCGGGGGCGCACCCACTAGCACAGATACGCAGTATTTT.

This clonotype has ten or more counts. The V and J genes are TRBV10-3 and TRBJ2-2; D gene ambiguous. CDR3 length: 12 residues. Germline V CDR1 and CDR2: ENHRY, SYGVKD. Trimming stripped 4 bases from V and 7 bases from J, with 7 bases between. CDR3 nucleotides: TGTGCCATCAGTGCGGACGGCGGGGAGCTGTTTTTT. As protein: CAISADGGELFF.

Concerning this clonotype: At one of its ends the junction is not consistent with the germline gene, which may arise from a read error. The rearrangement uses TRBV3-1 and TRBJ2-2; tentative D call: TRBD1 (5 bases). The CDR3 totals 13 residues. CDR1 and CDR2 (germline): LGHDT, YNNKEL (reference sequence). The CDR3 DNA reads TGTCCCAGCAGCCAAGAACCGAGCAGGGTCTTGTTTTTT. This codes for CPSSQEPSRVLFF.

This clonotype was observed a few times. The V gene is TRBV12-3 or TRBV12-4, the J gene TRBJ2-3, with 12 bases matching TRBD2. The CDR3 sequence is 17 residues long. V trimming: 5 bases; J trimming: 3 bases; junction bases outside the gene matches: 9. CDR3 sequence (DNA): TGTGCCAGCAGTCCTCTTCGGACTAGCGGGGATACAGATACGCAGTATTTT. Translation gives CASSPLRTSGDTDTQYF.

This clonotype was counted ten times or more. V and J are TRBV28 and TRBJ2-3; D remains ambiguous. The V gene's germline CDR1 is MDHEN and CDR2 SYDVKM. Trimming pared 4 bases from V and 2 bases from J, leaving 19 bases between. The CDR3 is 17 amino acids. The CDR3 bases are TGTGCCAGCAGTTCCTCGAGACTGACGAAAAACACAGATACGCAGTATTTT. This encodes CASSSSRLTKNTDTQYF.

This clonotype was seen only a few times. The chain employs TRBV9 and TRBJ1-6; D is possibly TRBD1 (5 bases). Trimming took off 3 bases at V and 2 bases at J, with 6 bases between the two ends. CDR1 is SGDLS, CDR2 YYNGEE, per germline. The CDR3 loop spans 14 amino acids. Here the CDR3 DNA reads TGTGCCAGCAGCGGGACACCCTATAATTCACCCCTCCACTTT. Amino acid sequence: CASSGTPYNSPLHF. The full variable domain, rest sourced from reference TRBV9 and TRBJ1-6, is DSGVTQTPKHLITATGQRVTLRCSPRSGDLSVYWYQQSLDQGLQFLIQYYNGEERAKGNILERFSAQQFPDLHSELNLSSLELGDSALYFCASSGTPYNSPLHFGNGTRLTVT.

This clonotype has ten or more counts. The chain joins TRBV5-1 to TRBJ2-2, with D possibly matching TRBD1 (6 bases). V was clipped by 3 bases and J by 6 bases, with 18 bases between them. There are 16 residues in the CDR3. Germline V gene lookup returns CDR1 SGHRS and CDR2 YFSETQ. The CDR3 sequence is CASSWTQGSYAGELFF. DNA for the CDR3: TGCGCCAGCAGCTGGACACAGGGATCTTACGCCGGGGAGCTGTTTTTT.

This clonotype was detected ten times or more. The V call is TRBV7-6, the J call TRBJ1-4, with 11 bases that match TRBD1. From germline, CDR1 is SGHVS and CDR2 FNYEAQ. The CDR3 loop spans 15 amino acids. Losses at the gene ends were 1 base for V and 8 bases for J; bases not matched to a gene: 3. CDR3 coding DNA: TGTGCCAGCAGCTTAGGGGACAGGGGGAAGGAAAAACTGTTTTTT. Residues: CASSLGDRGKEKLFF.

The V gene is TRBV9, the J gene TRBJ2-1; 9 positions match TRBD2. The CDR3 spans 18 residues. Trimming at V came to 0 bases and at J to 6 bases, leaving 13 bases not matched to a gene. CDR1 and CDR2 from the germline V gene are SGDLS and YYNGEE. The CDR3 DNA is TGTGCCAGCAGCGTAGATTTGCGGGGGGGCGCATGGGGCAATGAGCAGTTCTTC. The encoded protein is CASSVDLRGGAWGNEQFF.

J is TRBJ2-3 and V is TRBV5-4, with TRBD2 matching over 12 bases. The CDR3 is made up of 17 amino acids. The germline V gene has CDR1 SGHNT and CDR2 YYREEE (reference sequence). The V segment lost 0 bases and the J segment 5 bases; nucleotides outside the gene matches: 7. In DNA form, the CDR3 reads TGTGCCAGCAGCTTGGATCCTAGCGGGGGGGCTATAGATACGCAGTATTTT. Its translation is CASSLDPSGGAIDTQYF.